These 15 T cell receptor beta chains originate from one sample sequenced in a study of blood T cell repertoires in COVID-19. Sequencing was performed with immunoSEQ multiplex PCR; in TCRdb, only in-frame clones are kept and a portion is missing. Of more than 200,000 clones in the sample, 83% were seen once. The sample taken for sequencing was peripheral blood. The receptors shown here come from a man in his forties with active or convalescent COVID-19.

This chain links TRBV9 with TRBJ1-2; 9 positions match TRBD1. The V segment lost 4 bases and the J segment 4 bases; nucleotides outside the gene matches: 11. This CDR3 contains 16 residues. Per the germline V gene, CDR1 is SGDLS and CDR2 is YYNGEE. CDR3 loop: CASSPTSGQGGYGYTF. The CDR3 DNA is TGTGCCAGCAGCCCAACGTCGGGACAGGGCGGCTATGGCTACACCTTC.

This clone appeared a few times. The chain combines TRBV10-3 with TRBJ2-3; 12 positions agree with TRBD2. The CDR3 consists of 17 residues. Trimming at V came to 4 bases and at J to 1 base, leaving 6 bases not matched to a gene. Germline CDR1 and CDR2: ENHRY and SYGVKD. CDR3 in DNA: TGTGCCATCAGTGTTCTAGCGGGAGGGCCGGGCACAGATACGCAGTATTTT. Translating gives CAISVLAGGPGTDTQYF.

CDR3 sequence: CASSPGRVNTEAFF. The CDR3 coding sequence is TGTGCCAGCTCCCCCGGGAGAGTCAACACTGAAGCTTTCTTT. This chain links TRBV5-8 with TRBJ1-1; D gene ambiguous. With 7 bases removed from V and 2 bases from J, the gap between germline ends came to 15 bases. CDR1 and CDR2 (germline): SGHTS, YDEGEE. This CDR3 comprises 14 residues.

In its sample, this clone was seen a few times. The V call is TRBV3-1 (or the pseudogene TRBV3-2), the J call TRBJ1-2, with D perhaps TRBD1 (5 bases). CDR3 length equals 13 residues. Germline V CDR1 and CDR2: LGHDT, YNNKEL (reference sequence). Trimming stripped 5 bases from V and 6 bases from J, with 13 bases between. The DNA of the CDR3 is TGTGCCAGCAGCGCTCAGCCAGGGAATGGCTACACCTTC. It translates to CASSAQPGNGYTF.

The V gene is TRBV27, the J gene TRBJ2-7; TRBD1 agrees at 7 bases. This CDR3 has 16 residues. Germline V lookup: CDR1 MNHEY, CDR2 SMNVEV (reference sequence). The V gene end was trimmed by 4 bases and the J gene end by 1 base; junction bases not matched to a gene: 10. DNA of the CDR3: TGTGCCAGCAGTTCGGATCCGGACAGGTTTTCCTACGAGCAGTACTTC. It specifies CASSSDPDRFSYEQYF.

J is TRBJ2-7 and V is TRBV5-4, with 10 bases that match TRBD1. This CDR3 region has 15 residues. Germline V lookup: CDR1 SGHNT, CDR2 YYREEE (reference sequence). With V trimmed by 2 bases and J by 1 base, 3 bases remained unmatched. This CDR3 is CASSLRQGASYEQYF. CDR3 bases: TGTGCCAGCAGCTTAAGACAGGGGGCTTCCTACGAGCAGTACTTC.

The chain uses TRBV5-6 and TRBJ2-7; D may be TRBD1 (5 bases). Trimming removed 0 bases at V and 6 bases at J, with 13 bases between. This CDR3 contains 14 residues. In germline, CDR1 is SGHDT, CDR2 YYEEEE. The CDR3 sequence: CASSLVVSGSEQYF. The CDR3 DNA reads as TGTGCCAGCAGCTTGGTTGTCTCAGGGTCCGAGCAGTACTTC.

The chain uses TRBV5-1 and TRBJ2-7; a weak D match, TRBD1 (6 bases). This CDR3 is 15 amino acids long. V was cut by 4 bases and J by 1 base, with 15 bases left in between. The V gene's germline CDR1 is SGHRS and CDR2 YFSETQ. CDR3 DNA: TGCGCCAGCAGCCGATCACAGGGCTTGTCCTACGAGCAGTACTTC. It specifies CASSRSQGLSYEQYF.

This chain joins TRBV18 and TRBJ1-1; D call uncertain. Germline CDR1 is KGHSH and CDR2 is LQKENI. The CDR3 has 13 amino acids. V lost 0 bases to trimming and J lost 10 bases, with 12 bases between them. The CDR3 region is CASSPPGGVGAFF. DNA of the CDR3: TGTGCCAGCTCACCACCGGGAGGAGTAGGAGCTTTCTTT.

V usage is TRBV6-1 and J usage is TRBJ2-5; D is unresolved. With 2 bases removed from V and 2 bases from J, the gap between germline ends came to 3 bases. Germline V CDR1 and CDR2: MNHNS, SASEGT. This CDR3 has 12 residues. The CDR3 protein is CASSEYQETQYF. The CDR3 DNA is TGTGCCAGCAGTGAATATCAAGAGACCCAGTACTTC.

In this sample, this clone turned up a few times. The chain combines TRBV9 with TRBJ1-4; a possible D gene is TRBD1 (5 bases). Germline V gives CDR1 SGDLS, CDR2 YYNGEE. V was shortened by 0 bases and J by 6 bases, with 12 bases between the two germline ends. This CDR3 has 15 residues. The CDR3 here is CASSVGEGGDEKLFF. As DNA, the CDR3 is TGTGCCAGCAGCGTAGGGGAAGGAGGGGATGAAAAACTGTTTTTT.

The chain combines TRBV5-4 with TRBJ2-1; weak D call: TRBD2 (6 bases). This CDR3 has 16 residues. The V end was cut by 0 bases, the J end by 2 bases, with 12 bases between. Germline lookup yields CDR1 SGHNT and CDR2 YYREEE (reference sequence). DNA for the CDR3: TGTGCCAGCAGCTTGGCCGGAGGGCAGCCCTACAATGAGCAGTTCTTC. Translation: CASSLAGGQPYNEQFF. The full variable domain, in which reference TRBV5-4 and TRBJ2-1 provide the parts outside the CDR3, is ETGVTQSPTHLIKTRGQQVTLRCSSQSGHNTVSWYQQALGQGPQFIFQYYREEENGRGNFPPRFSGLQFPNYSSELNVNALELDDSALYLCASSLAGGQPYNEQFFGPGTRLTVL.

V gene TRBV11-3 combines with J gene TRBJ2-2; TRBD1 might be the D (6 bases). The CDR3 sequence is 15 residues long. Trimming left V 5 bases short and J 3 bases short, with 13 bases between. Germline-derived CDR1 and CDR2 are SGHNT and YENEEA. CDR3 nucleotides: TGTGCCAGCAGCCCCTACAGGGCGGACACCGGGGAGCTGTTTTTT. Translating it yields CASSPYRADTGELFF.

Here the CDR3 DNA reads TGTGCCAGCAGTGACTACGGGACAGACGACAATTCACCCCTCCACTTT. Protein product: CASSDYGTDDNSPLHF. The chain carries TRBV27 and TRBJ1-6; 7 nucleotides line up with TRBD1. The length of the CDR3 is 16 residues. V lost 5 bases and J lost 7; bases outside the gene matches: 11. Germline CDR1 MNHEY, CDR2 SMNVEV (reference sequence).

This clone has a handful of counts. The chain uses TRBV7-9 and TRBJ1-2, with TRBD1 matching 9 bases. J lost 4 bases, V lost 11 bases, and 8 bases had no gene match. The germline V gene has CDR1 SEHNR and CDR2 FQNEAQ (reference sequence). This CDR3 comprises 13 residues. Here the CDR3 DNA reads TGTGCCTCCGGGACAGGGAACATCTATGGCTACACCTTC. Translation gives CASGTGNIYGYTF.